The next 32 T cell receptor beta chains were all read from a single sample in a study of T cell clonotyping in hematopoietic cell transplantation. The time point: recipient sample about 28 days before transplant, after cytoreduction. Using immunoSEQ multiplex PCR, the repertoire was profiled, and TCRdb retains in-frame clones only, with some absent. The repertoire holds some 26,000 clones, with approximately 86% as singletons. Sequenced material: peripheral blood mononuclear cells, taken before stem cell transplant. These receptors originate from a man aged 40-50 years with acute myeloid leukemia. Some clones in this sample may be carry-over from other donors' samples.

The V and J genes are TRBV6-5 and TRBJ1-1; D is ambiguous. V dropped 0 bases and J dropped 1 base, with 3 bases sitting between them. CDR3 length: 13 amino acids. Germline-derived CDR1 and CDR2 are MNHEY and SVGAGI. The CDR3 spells CASSYSANTEAFF. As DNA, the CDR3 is TGTGCCAGCAGTTACTCGGCGAACACTGAAGCTTTCTTT.

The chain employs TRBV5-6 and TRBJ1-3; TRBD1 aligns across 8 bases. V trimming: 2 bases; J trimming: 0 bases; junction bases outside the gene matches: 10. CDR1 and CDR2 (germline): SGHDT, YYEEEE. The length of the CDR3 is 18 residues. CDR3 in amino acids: CASSLRPTGALSGNTIYF. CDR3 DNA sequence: TGTGCCAGCAGCTTACGACCGACAGGGGCCCTCTCTGGAAACACCATATATTTT.

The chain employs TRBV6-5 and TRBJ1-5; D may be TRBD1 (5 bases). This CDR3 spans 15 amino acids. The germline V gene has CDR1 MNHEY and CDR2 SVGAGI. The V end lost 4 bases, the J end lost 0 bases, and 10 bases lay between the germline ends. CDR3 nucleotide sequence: TGTGCCAGCAGTTCTCGGGGCTATAGCAATCAGCCCCAGCATTTT. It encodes CASSSRGYSNQPQHF.

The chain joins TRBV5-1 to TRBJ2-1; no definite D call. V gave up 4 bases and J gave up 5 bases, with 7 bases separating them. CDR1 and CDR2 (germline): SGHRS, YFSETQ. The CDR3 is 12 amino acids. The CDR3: CASSIQHNEQFF. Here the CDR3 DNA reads TGCGCCAGCAGCATACAGCACAATGAGCAGTTCTTC.

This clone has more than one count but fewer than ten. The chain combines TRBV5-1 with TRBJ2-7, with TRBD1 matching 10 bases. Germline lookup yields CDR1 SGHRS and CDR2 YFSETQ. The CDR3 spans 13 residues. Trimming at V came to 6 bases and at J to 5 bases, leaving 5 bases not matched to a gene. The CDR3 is CASKRTGGDEQYF. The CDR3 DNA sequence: TGCGCCAGCAAGAGGACAGGGGGTGACGAGCAGTACTTC.

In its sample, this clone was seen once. The CDR3 protein is CASSDEGYRYGYTF. The CDR3 DNA reads as TGTGCCAGCAGCGACGAGGGGTATAGGTATGGCTACACCTTC. This chain uses TRBV7-9 with TRBJ1-2; TRBD1 is a possible D gene (5 bases). Trimming shortened V by 5 bases and J by 5 bases, and 15 bases separated the two germline ends. This CDR3 is 14 amino acids long. Germline CDR1 and CDR2: SEHNR and FQNEAQ (reference sequence). The complete variable domain, with remaining parts taken from reference TRBV7-9 and TRBJ1-2, reads DTGVSQNPRHKITKRGQNVTFRCDPISEHNRLYWYRQTLGQGPEFLTYFQNEAQLEKSRLLSDRFSAERPKGSFSTLEIQRTEQGDSAMYLCASSDEGYRYGYTFGSGTRLTVV.

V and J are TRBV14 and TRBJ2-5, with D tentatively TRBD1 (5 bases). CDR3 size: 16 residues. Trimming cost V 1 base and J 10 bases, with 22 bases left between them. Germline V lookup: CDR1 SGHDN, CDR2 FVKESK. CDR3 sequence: CASSQGATASIGDQYF. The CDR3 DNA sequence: TGTGCCAGCAGCCAAGGAGCCACAGCCTCCATAGGGGACCAGTACTTC.

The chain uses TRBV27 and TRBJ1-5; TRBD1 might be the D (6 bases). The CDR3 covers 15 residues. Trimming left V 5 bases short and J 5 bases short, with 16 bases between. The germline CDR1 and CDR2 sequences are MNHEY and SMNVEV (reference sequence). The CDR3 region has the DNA TGTGCCAGCAGTGTACAGGGTAGGCGAGATCAGCCCCAGCATTTT. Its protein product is CASSVQGRRDQPQHF.

The chain's CDR3 is CASSPTGNGNQPQHF. CDR3 coding DNA: TGCGCCAGCAGCCCGACAGGGAACGGCAATCAGCCCCAGCATTTT. This chain connects TRBV4-3 to TRBJ1-5; 7 bases are shared with TRBD1. Unmatched junction bases numbered 5, after V lost 4 bases and J lost 2 bases. Germline lookup yields CDR1 LGHNA and CDR2 YSLEER. The CDR3 has 15 amino acids.

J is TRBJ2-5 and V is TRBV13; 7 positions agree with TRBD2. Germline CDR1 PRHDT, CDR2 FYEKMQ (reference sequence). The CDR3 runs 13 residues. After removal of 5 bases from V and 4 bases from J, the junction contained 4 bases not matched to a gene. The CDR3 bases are TGTGCCAGCAGCCACGTAGCGGGAGAGACCCAGTACTTC. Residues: CASSHVAGETQYF.

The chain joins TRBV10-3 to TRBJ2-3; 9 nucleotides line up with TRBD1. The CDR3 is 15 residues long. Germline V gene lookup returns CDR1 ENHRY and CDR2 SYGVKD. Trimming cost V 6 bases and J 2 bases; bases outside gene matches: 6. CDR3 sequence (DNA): TGTGCCATCAGCCATGGACAGGGGACCACAGATACGCAGTATTTT. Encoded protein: CAISHGQGTTDTQYF.

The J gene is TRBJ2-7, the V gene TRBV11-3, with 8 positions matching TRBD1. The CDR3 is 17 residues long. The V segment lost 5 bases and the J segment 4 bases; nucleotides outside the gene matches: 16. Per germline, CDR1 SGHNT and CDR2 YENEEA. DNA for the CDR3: TGTGCCAGCAGCCGAAGGGGTAGCCGGACAGGGTCTTACGAGCAGTACTTC. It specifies CASSRRGSRTGSYEQYF.

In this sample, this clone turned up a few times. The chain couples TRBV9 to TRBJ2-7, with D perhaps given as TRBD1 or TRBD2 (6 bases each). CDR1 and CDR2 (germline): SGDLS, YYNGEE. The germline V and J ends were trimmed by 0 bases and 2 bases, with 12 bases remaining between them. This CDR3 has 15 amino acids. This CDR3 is CASSVAPGAAYEQYF. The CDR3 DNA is TGTGCCAGCAGCGTAGCCCCGGGGGCCGCCTACGAGCAGTACTTC.

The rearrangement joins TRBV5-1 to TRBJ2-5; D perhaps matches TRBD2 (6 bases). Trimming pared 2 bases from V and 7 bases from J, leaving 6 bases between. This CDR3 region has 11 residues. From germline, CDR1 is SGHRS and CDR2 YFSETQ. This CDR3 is CASSFSGTQYF. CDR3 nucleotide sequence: TGCGCCAGCAGCTTTAGCGGGACCCAGTACTTC.

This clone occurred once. CDR3 amino acids: CASSQGWGQPQHF. The CDR3 DNA reads as TGTGCCAGCAGTCAGGGGTGGGGGCAGCCCCAGCATTTT. The rearrangement uses TRBV6-5 and TRBJ1-5, with D perhaps matching TRBD1 (6 bases). Per the germline V gene, CDR1 is MNHEY and CDR2 is SVGAGI. The V end lost 5 bases, the J end lost 7 bases, and 12 bases lay between the germline ends. CDR3 length equals 13 residues.

The CDR3 spells CASSQGLAGTDTQYF. The CDR3 DNA follows: TGCGCCAGCAGCCAGGGCCTAGCGGGGACAGATACGCAGTATTTT. The rearrangement uses TRBV4-1 and TRBJ2-3, with 9 bases lining up with TRBD2. The CDR3 is 15 residues long. Germline CDR1 is MGHRA and CDR2 is YSYEKL. V lost 3 bases to trimming and J lost 3 bases; unmatched junction nucleotides: 4.

CDR3 bases: TGTGCCAGTAGTATCCAGATTTCCTACGAGCAGTACTTC. Translated: CASSIQISYEQYF. The chain uses TRBV19 and TRBJ2-5, with D hard to call. The J call may be wrong; the DNA end is better matched by TRBJ2-7. Germline V gene sequence: CDR1 LNHDA, CDR2 SQIVND (reference sequence). This CDR3 region has 13 residues.

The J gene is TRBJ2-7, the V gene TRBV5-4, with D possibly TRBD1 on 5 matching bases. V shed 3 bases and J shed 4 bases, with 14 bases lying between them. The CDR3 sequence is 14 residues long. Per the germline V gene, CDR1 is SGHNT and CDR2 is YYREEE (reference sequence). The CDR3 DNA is TGTGCCAGCAGCTCGGAATTCAGGGCTTACGAGCAGTACTTC. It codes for CASSSEFRAYEQYF. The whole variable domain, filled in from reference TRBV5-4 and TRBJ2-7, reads ETGVTQSPTHLIKTRGQQVTLRCSSQSGHNTVSWYQQALGQGPQFIFQYYREEENGRGNFPPRFSGLQFPNYSSELNVNALELDDSALYLCASSSEFRAYEQYFGPGTRLTVT.

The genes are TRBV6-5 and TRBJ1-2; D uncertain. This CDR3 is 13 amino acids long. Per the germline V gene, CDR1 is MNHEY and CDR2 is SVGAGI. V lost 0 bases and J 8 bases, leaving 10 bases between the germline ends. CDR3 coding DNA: TGTGCCAGCAGTTACTCGAATATGGGAGGCTACACCTTC. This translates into CASSYSNMGGYTF.

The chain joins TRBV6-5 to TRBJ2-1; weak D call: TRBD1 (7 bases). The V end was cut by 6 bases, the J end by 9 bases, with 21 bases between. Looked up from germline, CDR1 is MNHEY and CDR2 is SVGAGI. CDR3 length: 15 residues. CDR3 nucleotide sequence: TGTGCCAGCAGGAATTGGGCAGGGGGGAACAGTGAGCAGTTCTTC. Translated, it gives CASRNWAGGNSEQFF.

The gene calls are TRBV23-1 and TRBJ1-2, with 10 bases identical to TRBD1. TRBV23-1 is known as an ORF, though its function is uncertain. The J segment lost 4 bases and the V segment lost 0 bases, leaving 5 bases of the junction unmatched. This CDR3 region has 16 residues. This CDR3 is CASSQSRRDRGYGYTF. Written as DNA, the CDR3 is TGCGCCAGCAGTCAATCGAGGAGGGACAGGGGCTATGGCTACACCTTC.

CDR3 nucleotides: TGTGCCAGCAGCTTTTTAGCGGGAGGGGGTAGGGAGACCCAGTACTTC. It specifies CASSFLAGGGRETQYF. The gene calls are TRBV11-2 and TRBJ2-5, with TRBD2 matching 11 bases. The CDR3 totals 16 residues. Germline V gene lookup returns CDR1 SGHAT and CDR2 FQNNGV. The trim removed 3 bases at V and 5 bases at J, leaving 8 bases unmatched.

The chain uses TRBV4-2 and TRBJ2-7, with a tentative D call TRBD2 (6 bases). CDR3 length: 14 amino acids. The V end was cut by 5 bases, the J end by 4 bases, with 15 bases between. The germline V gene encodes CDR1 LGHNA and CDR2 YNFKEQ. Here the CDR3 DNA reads TGTGCCAGCAGCGGGCGGGACGGAGCTTACGAGCAGTACTTC. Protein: CASSGRDGAYEQYF.

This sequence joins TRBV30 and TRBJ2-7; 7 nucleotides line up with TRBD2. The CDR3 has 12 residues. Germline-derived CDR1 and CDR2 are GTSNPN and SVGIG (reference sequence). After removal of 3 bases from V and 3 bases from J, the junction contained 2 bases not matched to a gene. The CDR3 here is CAWRGGSYEQYF. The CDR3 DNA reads TGTGCCTGGAGGGGCGGGAGCTACGAGCAGTACTTC.

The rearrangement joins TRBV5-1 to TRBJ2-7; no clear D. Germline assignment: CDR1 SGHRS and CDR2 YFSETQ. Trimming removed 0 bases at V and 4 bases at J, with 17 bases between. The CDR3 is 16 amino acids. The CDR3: CASSLGLGIGGYEQYF. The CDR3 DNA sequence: TGCGCCAGCAGCTTGGGTCTCGGCATCGGTGGGTACGAGCAGTACTTC.

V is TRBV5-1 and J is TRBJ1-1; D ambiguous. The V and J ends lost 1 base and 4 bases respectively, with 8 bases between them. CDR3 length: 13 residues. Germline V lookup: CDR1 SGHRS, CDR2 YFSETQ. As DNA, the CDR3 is TGCGCCAGCAGCTTGCAGGTTACCACTGAAGCTTTCTTT. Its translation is CASSLQVTTEAFF.

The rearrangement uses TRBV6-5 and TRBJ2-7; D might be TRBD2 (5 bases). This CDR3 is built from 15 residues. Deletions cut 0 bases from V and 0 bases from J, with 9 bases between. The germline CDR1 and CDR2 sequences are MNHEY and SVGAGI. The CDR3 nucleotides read TGTGCCAGCAGTTACTCGGGTCGGGGCTCCTACGAGCAGTACTTC. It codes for CASSYSGRGSYEQYF.

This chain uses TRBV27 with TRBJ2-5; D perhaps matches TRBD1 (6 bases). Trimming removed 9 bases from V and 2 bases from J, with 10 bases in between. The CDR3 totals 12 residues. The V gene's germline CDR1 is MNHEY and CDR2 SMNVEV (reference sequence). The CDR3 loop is CARGHTQETQYF. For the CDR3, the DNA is TGTGCCAGGGGACATACGCAAGAGACCCAGTACTTC.

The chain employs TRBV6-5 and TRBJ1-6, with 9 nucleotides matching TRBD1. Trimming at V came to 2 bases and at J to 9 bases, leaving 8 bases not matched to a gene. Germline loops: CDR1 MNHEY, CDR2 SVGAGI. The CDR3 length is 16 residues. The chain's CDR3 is CASSYQPGQGTSPLHF. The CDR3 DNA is TGTGCCAGCAGTTACCAACCGGGACAGGGCACTTCACCCCTCCACTTT.

CDR3 residues: CASSYRAGGPETQYF. The CDR3 DNA sequence: TGTGCCAGCAGTTACAGGGCGGGGGGGCCCGAGACCCAGTACTTC. The chain recombines TRBV6-6 with TRBJ2-5, with TRBD2 identical over 9 bases. This CDR3 contains 15 residues. The V and J ends lost 2 bases and 5 bases, in that order; junction bases with no gene match: 6. Germline V gene sequence: CDR1 MNHNY, CDR2 SVGAGI (reference sequence).

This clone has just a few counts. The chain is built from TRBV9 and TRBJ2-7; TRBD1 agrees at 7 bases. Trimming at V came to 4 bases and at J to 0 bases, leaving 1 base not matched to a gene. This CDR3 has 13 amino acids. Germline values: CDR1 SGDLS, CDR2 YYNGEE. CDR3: CASSRDSSYEQYF. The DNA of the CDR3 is TGTGCCAGCAGCCGGGACAGCTCCTACGAGCAGTACTTC.

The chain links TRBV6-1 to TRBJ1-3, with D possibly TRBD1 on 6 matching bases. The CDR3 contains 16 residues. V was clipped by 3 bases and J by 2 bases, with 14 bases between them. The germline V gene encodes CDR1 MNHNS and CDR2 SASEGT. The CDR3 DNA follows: TGTGCCAGCAGTGAGGGGACAAGGGTGACTGGAAACACCATATATTTT. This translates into CASSEGTRVTGNTIYF.